These 32 T cell receptor beta chains came from one sample sequenced in a study of blood T cell repertoires in COVID-19. The method was immunoSEQ multiplex PCR; TCRdb's version includes in-frame clones alone and lacks a portion of them. Of some 250,000 clones listed, around nine tenths are singletons. What was sequenced was PBMCs or T cells enriched from blood (not recorded which). These TCRs come from a woman aged 25 to 39 with acute COVID-19.

The chain joins TRBV13 to TRBJ1-6; D is ambiguous. The CDR3 length is 13 residues. Trimming shortened V by 5 bases and J by 9 bases, and 11 bases separated the two germline ends. CDR1 PRHDT and CDR2 FYEKMQ come from the germline V gene (reference sequence). The CDR3 region is CASSGGRVSPLHF. Here the CDR3 DNA reads TGTGCCAGCAGCGGAGGGAGGGTTTCACCCCTCCACTTT.

The chain's CDR3 is CASTDFGRGTNEQFF. CDR3 DNA sequence: TGTGCCAGCACCGACTTTGGCAGGGGAACCAATGAGCAGTTCTTC. The genes are TRBV6-5 and TRBJ2-1; a possible D gene is TRBD1 (6 bases). The CDR3 length is 15 residues. The germline gives CDR1 MNHEY, CDR2 SVGAGI. V dropped 7 bases and J dropped 6 bases, with 19 bases sitting between them.

The rearrangement uses TRBV7-3 and TRBJ1-1; 8 bases match TRBD1. The germline V gene has CDR1 SGHTA and CDR2 FQGTGA. The V segment lost 1 base and the J segment 6 bases; nucleotides outside the gene matches: 16. CDR3 size: 18 residues. The CDR3 reads CASSLRGRAGGALSEAFF. The CDR3 DNA is TGTGCCAGCAGCTTAAGGGGAAGGGCAGGGGGCGCGTTGTCTGAAGCTTTCTTT.

J is TRBJ1-1 and V is TRBV6-5; a weak D match, TRBD1 (6 bases). From germline, CDR1 is MNHEY and CDR2 SVGAGI. V was trimmed by 2 bases and J by 0 bases, leaving 10 bases between them. There are 15 residues in the CDR3. CDR3 amino acids: CASSYGTRVNTEAFF. The DNA of the CDR3 is TGTGCCAGCAGTTACGGGACAAGGGTGAACACTGAAGCTTTCTTT.

The V and J genes are TRBV6-2 or TRBV6-3 and TRBJ1-1, with D tentatively TRBD1 (5 bases). This CDR3 region has 16 residues. Germline CDR1 and CDR2: MNHEY and SVGEGT. Trimming left V 2 bases short and J 1 base short, with 14 bases between. In DNA, the CDR3 is TGTGCCAGCAGTTACGACCAGGGATTTAAGAACACTGAAGCTTTCTTT. Translating it yields CASSYDQGFKNTEAFF.

This chain connects TRBV5-4 to TRBJ2-7, with 7 bases identical to TRBD1. This CDR3 contains 14 residues. Germline CDR1 reads SGHNT; CDR2 reads YYREEE (reference sequence). The trim removed 0 bases at V and 3 bases at J, leaving 3 bases unmatched. CDR3 DNA sequence: TGTGCCAGCAGCTTGGGACAGGGTGGCTACGAGCAGTACTTC. Protein sequence: CASSLGQGGYEQYF.

This clone came up a few times. The chain has TRBV2 and TRBJ2-1; D remains unclear. Per germline, CDR1 SNHLY and CDR2 FYNNEI. The CDR3 totals 12 residues. V was shortened by 5 bases and J by 8 bases, with 10 bases between the two germline ends. The CDR3 is CASSTSSYEQFF. The CDR3 DNA sequence: TGTGCCAGCAGTACTTCAAGCTATGAGCAGTTCTTC.

The chain joins TRBV11-2 to TRBJ1-1; TRBD1 matches at 7 bases. This CDR3 has 16 residues. Germline CDR1 SGHAT, CDR2 FQNNGV. V lost 0 bases, J lost 7 bases, and 11 bases stayed unmatched. The CDR3 loop is CASSLDPDRAGVEAFF. In DNA form, the CDR3 reads TGTGCCAGCAGCTTAGACCCCGACAGGGCAGGGGTTGAAGCTTTCTTT.

J is TRBJ1-4 and V is TRBV6-1; TRBD1 matches 12 bases. Germline V CDR1 and CDR2: MNHNS, SASEGT. Trimming took 3 bases from V and 9 from J; bases not matched to a gene: 8. This CDR3 spans 16 amino acids. The CDR3 loop is CASSEDPGTGGQKLFF. CDR3 coding DNA: TGTGCCAGCAGTGAGGACCCCGGGACAGGGGGCCAAAAACTGTTTTTT.

The rearrangement uses TRBV25-1 and TRBJ1-1; D is uncertain. V was shortened by 5 bases and J by 0 bases, with 7 bases between the two germline ends. CDR3 length equals 13 residues. Germline values: CDR1 MGHDK, CDR2 SYGVNS. CDR3 in amino acids: CASSLELNTEAFF. The CDR3 nucleotides are TGTGCCAGCAGTCTGGAGTTGAACACTGAAGCTTTCTTT.

As concerns this clone: Its ends do not fully match the called genes, so a read error is possible. Other DNA sequences in the same sample also yield this CDR3. This sequence joins TRBV27 and TRBJ2-7, with 9 positions matching TRBD1. The length of the CDR3 is 13 residues. The germline CDR1 and CDR2 sequences are MNHEY and SMNVEV (reference sequence). CDR3 coding DNA: TGTGCTAGCAGTTTCGGGGACAGGGTCGAGCAGTACTTC. This sequence encodes CASSFGDRVEQYF.

This clone was found a few times. This chain uses TRBV7-8 with TRBJ2-1, with 7 bases identical to TRBD2. V trimming: 0 bases; J trimming: 4 bases; junction bases outside the gene matches: 6. CDR3 length: 16 amino acids. The germline V gene encodes CDR1 SGHVS and CDR2 FQNEAQ. CDR3 DNA: TGTGCCAGCAGCTTAGCCCGGGCTAGCGGATACAATGAGCAGTTCTTC. Translating it yields CASSLARASGYNEQFF.

This chain connects TRBV27 to TRBJ1-6, with D hard to call. Per the germline V gene, CDR1 is MNHEY and CDR2 is SMNVEV (reference sequence). The CDR3 is 17 residues long. The V end was cut by 1 base, the J end by 6 bases, with 16 bases between. The CDR3: CASSLFTAPTGNSPLHF. The CDR3 DNA reads TGTGCCAGCAGTTTATTTACGGCCCCGACGGGTAATTCACCCCTCCACTTT.

The chain carries TRBV4-3 and TRBJ2-5, with 14 bases matching TRBD2. The germline gives CDR1 LGHNA, CDR2 YSLEER. With 4 bases clipped from V and 3 bases from J, the junction kept 4 bases outside the gene matches. CDR3 size: 16 residues. In DNA, the CDR3 is TGCGCCAGCAGCCGGGGACTAGCGGGGGCCAAAGAGACCCAGTACTTC. Translated, it gives CASSRGLAGAKETQYF.

In DNA, the CDR3 is TGTGCCAGCAGTTACTCGTCTTCCGGGACTTCCCTCTCCTACGAGCAGTACTTC. Its protein product is CASSYSSSGTSLSYEQYF. The chain carries TRBV6-2 or TRBV6-3 and TRBJ2-7; TRBD2 is a possible D gene (6 bases). This CDR3 comprises 18 residues. CDR1 and CDR2 (germline): MNHEY, SVGEGT. With 0 bases removed from V and 0 bases from J, the gap between germline ends came to 18 bases.

CDR3 in DNA: TGTGCCAGCAGCCGGGGACAGGGGAGTTACGAGCAGTACTTC. It is translated as CASSRGQGSYEQYF. The chain couples TRBV27 to TRBJ2-7; TRBD1 matches 10 bases. This CDR3 is built from 14 residues. Germline V gives CDR1 MNHEY, CDR2 SMNVEV (reference sequence). V lost 6 bases to trimming and J lost 4 bases; unmatched junction nucleotides: 6.

The chain's CDR3 is CASSQDLSQGDQPQHF. CDR3 nucleotide sequence: TGTGCCAGCAGCCAAGATCTTTCCCAGGGGGATCAGCCCCAGCATTTT. The chain links TRBV3-1 (or the pseudogene TRBV3-2) to TRBJ1-5; 7 bases fit TRBD1. J was trimmed by 5 bases and V by 0 bases; bases with no gene match: 7. The length of the CDR3 is 16 residues. Looked up from germline, CDR1 is LGHDT and CDR2 is YNNKEL (reference sequence).

V and J are TRBV24-1 and TRBJ2-2; the match to TRBD1 covers 7 bases. The V gene end was trimmed by 9 bases and the J gene end by 4 bases; junction bases not matched to a gene: 4. The CDR3 consists of 13 residues. CDR1 and CDR2 from the germline V gene are KGHDR and SFDVKD. The DNA of the CDR3 is TGTGCCACCGAGGGACAGCGCACCGGGGAGCTGTTTTTT. Translated: CATEGQRTGELFF.

This chain connects TRBV7-2 to TRBJ1-5; D perhaps matches TRBD1 (5 bases). The CDR3 extends over 15 amino acids. V was shortened by 5 bases and J by 3 bases, with 14 bases between the two germline ends. CDR1 SGHTA and CDR2 FQGNSA come from the germline V gene. CDR3 loop: CASSLKSGPNQPQHF. CDR3 nucleotides: TGTGCCAGCAGCCTTAAATCAGGGCCCAATCAGCCCCAGCATTTT.

This chain uses TRBV4-1 with TRBJ2-2; 7 bases map to TRBD1. With 6 bases clipped from V and 0 bases from J, the junction kept 13 bases outside the gene matches. Germline-derived CDR1 and CDR2 are MGHRA and YSYEKL. There are 18 residues in the CDR3. As DNA, the CDR3 is TGCGCCAGCAGTGGCGTTCGGGCAGGGGGAGCGAACACCGGGGAGCTGTTTTTT. It translates to CASSGVRAGGANTGELFF.

This chain uses TRBV13 with TRBJ1-2; D is unclear. Germline loops: CDR1 PRHDT, CDR2 FYEKMQ (reference sequence). V lost 2 bases to trimming and J lost 3 bases, with 16 bases between them. The CDR3 consists of 16 residues. CDR3 bases: TGTGCCAGCAGCTTATTCCCCCCGGAACAGTACTATGGCTACACCTTC. It yields the protein CASSLFPPEQYYGYTF.

This clone was counted once. This chain uses TRBV18 with TRBJ1-1, with TRBD1 matching over 11 bases. This CDR3 has 18 amino acids. CDR1 is KGHSH, CDR2 LQKENI, per germline. V lost 2 bases and J lost 6; bases outside the gene matches: 14. CDR3 region: CASSPSGRGTGGRAEAFF. DNA of the CDR3: TGTGCCAGCTCACCAAGCGGACGGGGGACAGGGGGTAGGGCTGAAGCTTTCTTT.

J is TRBJ1-1 and V is TRBV5-1, with 8 bases aligning to TRBD1. J lost 5 bases, V lost 6 bases, and 12 bases had no gene match. CDR1 and CDR2 (germline): SGHRS, YFSETQ. CDR3 length equals 15 residues. The CDR3 loop reads CASNQQGVQGTEAFF. In DNA, the CDR3 is TGCGCCAGCAACCAACAGGGGGTCCAAGGTACTGAAGCTTTCTTT.

The chain has TRBV19 and TRBJ1-5, with 7 bases identical to TRBD1. Germline V gives CDR1 LNHDA, CDR2 SQIVND (reference sequence). The V segment lost 8 bases and the J segment 3 bases; nucleotides outside the gene matches: 4. The CDR3 totals 13 residues. CDR3 in DNA: TGTGCCAGTCAAACAGGGGACAATCAGCCCCAGCATTTT. This codes for CASQTGDNQPQHF.

The chain has TRBV5-5 and TRBJ2-5, with 10 bases identical to TRBD1. The CDR3 is 18 amino acids. The V gene's germline CDR1 is SGHKS and CDR2 YYEKEE (reference sequence). With V trimmed by 0 bases and J by 4 bases, 12 bases remained unmatched. The CDR3 region is CASSLEPIRTGGRETQYF. DNA of the CDR3: TGTGCCAGCAGCTTGGAGCCTATTCGGACAGGGGGTCGAGAGACCCAGTACTTC.

The chain combines TRBV5-1 with TRBJ2-7, with D perhaps matching TRBD1 (5 bases). Per the germline V gene, CDR1 is SGHRS and CDR2 is YFSETQ. The V gene lost 0 bases and the J gene lost 2 bases, with 9 bases spanning the gap. The CDR3 is 14 residues long. The CDR3 nucleotides are TGCGCCAGCAGCTTGGATGTCAGGGCCTACGAGCAGTACTTC. It yields the protein CASSLDVRAYEQYF.

The genes are TRBV5-5 and TRBJ1-4; perhaps TRBD1 as D (5 bases). CDR1 SGHKS and CDR2 YYEKEE come from the germline V gene (reference sequence). Trimming took off 3 bases at V and 7 bases at J, with 19 bases between the two ends. The CDR3 length is 16 residues. The CDR3 DNA reads TGTGCCAGCAGCTCCCGGGTCGATAAGGGGATTGAAAAACTGTTTTTT. This encodes CASSSRVDKGIEKLFF.

This chain joins TRBV23-1 and TRBJ1-4, with D tentatively TRBD1 (6 bases). TRBV23-1 is sorted into the ORF group, with uncertain function. This CDR3 has 11 residues. With 7 bases removed from V and 8 bases from J, the gap between germline ends came to 8 bases. CDR3 in amino acids: CASKRGEKLFF. The DNA of the CDR3 is TGCGCCAGCAAAAGGGGGGAAAAACTGTTTTTT.

Concerning this clone: Other nucleotide sequences in the sample specify the same CDR3. The chain uses TRBV19 and TRBJ1-2, with D perhaps matching TRBD1 (6 bases). CDR3 length: 13 amino acids. From germline, CDR1 is LNHDA and CDR2 SQIVND (reference sequence). V lost 3 bases and J 3 bases, leaving 8 bases between the germline ends. The CDR3 reads CASSMTGDYGYTF. CDR3 sequence (DNA): TGTGCCAGTAGTATGACAGGAGACTATGGCTACACCTTC.

The table lists this clone with a count of one. V and J are TRBV4-1 and TRBJ2-7, with D possibly TRBD2 on 5 matching bases. V was cut by 1 base and J by 7 bases, with 20 bases left in between. The CDR3 extends over 16 amino acids. Germline V gene data show CDR1 as MGHRA and CDR2 as YSYEKL. The CDR3 DNA is TGCGCCAGCAGCCAAGGGGATAGCACGCTGAGAGGGGAGCAGTACTTC. Its protein product is CASSQGDSTLRGEQYF.

The chain employs TRBV10-2 and TRBJ2-7, with TRBD2 identical over 7 bases. CDR1 is WSHSY, CDR2 SAAADI, per germline. The CDR3 is made up of 11 amino acids. V was clipped by 3 bases and J by 13 bases; unmatched bases: 6. CDR3 DNA: TGCGCCAGCAGTGATGGGGGGGGAGGATACTTC. It encodes CASSDGGGGYF.

This chain joins TRBV9 and TRBJ1-2; maybe TRBD1 (6 bases). The V gene lost 1 base and the J gene lost 0 bases, with 19 bases spanning the gap. Germline CDR1 is SGDLS and CDR2 is YYNGEE. This CDR3 is 18 amino acids long. CDR3 nucleotides: TGTGCCAGCAGCGTACCCAAGGGGGGGGAAGGATCTAACTATGGCTACACCTTC. Amino acid sequence: CASSVPKGGEGSNYGYTF.